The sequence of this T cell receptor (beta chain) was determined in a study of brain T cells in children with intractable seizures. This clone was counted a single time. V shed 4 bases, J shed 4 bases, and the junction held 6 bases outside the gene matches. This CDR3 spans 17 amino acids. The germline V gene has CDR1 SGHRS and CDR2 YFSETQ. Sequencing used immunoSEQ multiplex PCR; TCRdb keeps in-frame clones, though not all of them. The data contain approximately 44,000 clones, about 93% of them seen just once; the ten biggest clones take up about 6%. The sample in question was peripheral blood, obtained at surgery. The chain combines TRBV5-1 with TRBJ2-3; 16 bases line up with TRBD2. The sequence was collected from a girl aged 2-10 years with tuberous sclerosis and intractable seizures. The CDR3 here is CASSAGLAGGLADTQYF. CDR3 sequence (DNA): TGCGCCAGCAGCGCGGGACTAGCGGGGGGGCTGGCAGATACGCAGTATTTT.